What follows are 30 T cell receptor beta chains derived from one specimen sequenced in a study of CXCR3-negative and CXCR3-positive naive CD8 T cells. 5' RACE that incorporated UMI labels was used to prepare the TRB cDNA libraries. TCRdb reprocessed the 5' RACE reads and reports one entry per CDR3 protein, with no DNA. Recorded for this sample: some 130,000 distinct CDR3 sequences. The sequencing input was naive CXCR3- CD8+ T cells from blood. Documented subset: CD45RO-CCR7+CD27+CD95- naive CD8+ T cells lacking CXCR3 (TNR3-). These receptors were collected from a human donor in good health. Some clones in this sample may be carry-over from other donors' samples.

The rearrangement uses TRBV12-3 or TRBV12-4 and TRBJ2-5. This CDR3 is 15 amino acids long. The CDR3 spells CASSSNDRYQETQYF.

The CDR3 protein is CASSASGSLHPYEQYF. The genes are TRBV7-9 and TRBJ2-7; TCRdb's assignment of TRBD2 cannot be checked, as there is no DNA. This CDR3 region has 16 residues. From germline, CDR1 is SEHNR and CDR2 FQNEAQ (reference sequence).

This chain joins TRBV15 and TRBJ1-5. Germline values: CDR1 LNHNV, CDR2 YYDKDF (reference sequence). The CDR3 loop spans 15 amino acids. Here the CDR3 reads CATSVWDSPNQPQHF. Looking up the rest from reference TRBV15 and TRBJ1-5 gives the full variable domain: DAMVIQNPRYQVTQFGKPVTLSCSQTLNHNVMYWYQQKSSQAPKLLFHYYDKDFNNEADTPDNFQSRRPNTSFCFLDIRSPGLGDTAMYLCATSVWDSPNQPQHFGDGTRLSIL.

The V and J genes are TRBV21-1 and TRBJ2-1; TCRdb selects TRBD2, and the lack of DNA leaves this call unchecked. TRBV21-1 is annotated as a pseudogene. This CDR3 contains 15 residues. The CDR3 sequence: CASSKISLASNEQFF.

J is TRBJ2-7 and V is TRBV9; TCRdb returns TRBD2, unconfirmable since there is no DNA. Germline loops: CDR1 SGDLS, CDR2 YYNGEE. CDR3 size: 14 residues. The CDR3 is CASTGGLAESEQYF.

The CDR3 protein is CASTEDRMEAYEQYF. The chain uses TRBV12-3 or TRBV12-4 and TRBJ2-7; TCRdb picks TRBD1, but there is no DNA to check that call. This CDR3 region has 15 residues.

V gene TRBV7-9 combines with J gene TRBJ2-5; the D call from TCRdb, TRBD1, cannot be confirmed without DNA. Germline V gene data show CDR1 as SEHNR and CDR2 as FQNEAQ (reference sequence). The length of the CDR3 is 15 residues. The CDR3: CASSLAPGIGETQYF.

The genes are TRBV6-2 or TRBV6-3 and TRBJ1-5; the TRBD1 assignment by TCRdb is unverifiable without DNA. CDR1 is MNHEY and CDR2 is SVGEGT in the germline V gene. The CDR3 length is 15 residues. CDR3: CASRVGQGVNQPQHF.

The chain uses TRBV4-1 and TRBJ2-1; TCRdb gives TRBD1 as the D gene, but with no DNA this cannot be confirmed. The CDR3 runs 14 residues. Looked up from germline, CDR1 is MGHRA and CDR2 is YSYEKL. CDR3 loop: CASSSGRTVDEQFF.

The chain combines TRBV7-6 with TRBJ2-1. The V gene's germline CDR1 is SGHVS and CDR2 FNYEAQ. The CDR3 extends over 13 amino acids. CDR3 loop: CASSWSAYNEQFF.

This chain connects TRBV2 to TRBJ2-5; TCRdb's assignment of TRBD1 cannot be checked, as there is no DNA. The CDR3 sequence is 15 residues long. Germline values: CDR1 SNHLY, CDR2 FYNNEI. The CDR3 protein is CASSEPGRGQETQYF.

This sequence joins TRBV25-1 and TRBJ2-7; the D call from TCRdb, TRBD1, cannot be confirmed without DNA. CDR3 length equals 16 residues. The germline V gene has CDR1 MGHDK and CDR2 SYGVNS. The CDR3 region is CASSEPSMGPDYEQYF.

The rearrangement links TRBV18 to TRBJ1-1; the TCRdb call, TRBD1, lacks DNA for checking. This CDR3 comprises 15 residues. Germline CDR1 reads KGHSH; CDR2 reads LQKENI. This chain's CDR3 is CASSPPAGGSTEAFF.

The chain links TRBV28 to TRBJ2-7. Germline V lookup: CDR1 MDHEN, CDR2 SYDVKM. The CDR3 is 14 residues long. CDR3 sequence: CASSWDIIDSEQYF.

This chain joins TRBV11-2 and TRBJ2-1. This CDR3 contains 15 residues. In germline, CDR1 is SGHAT, CDR2 FQNNGV. The CDR3 here is CASSLEASVYNEQFF.

The chain combines TRBV29-1 with TRBJ2-3. The CDR3 contains 16 residues. Per the germline V gene, CDR1 is SQVTM and CDR2 is ANQGSEA. The CDR3 spells CSVESEGTLSTDTQYF.

The chain links TRBV29-1 to TRBJ2-7; the D gene TCRdb calls, TRBD1, cannot be checked with no DNA. Germline values: CDR1 SQVTM, CDR2 ANQGSEA. The CDR3 contains 14 residues. The CDR3 sequence is CSVRWTGQPYEQYF.

The chain recombines TRBV24-1 with TRBJ2-3; TCRdb picks TRBD1, but there is no DNA to check that call. CDR1 KGHDR and CDR2 SFDVKD come from the germline V gene. CDR3 length equals 16 residues. Here the CDR3 reads CATSDPFKGGPDTQYF.

The chain is built from TRBV11-2 and TRBJ1-1. Looked up from germline, CDR1 is SGHAT and CDR2 is FQNNGV. This CDR3 has 12 amino acids. The CDR3 loop reads CASSLDGTVQGF.

V is TRBV4-1 and J is TRBJ2-2; TCRdb selects TRBD1, and the lack of DNA leaves this call unchecked. Per germline, CDR1 MGHRA and CDR2 YSYEKL. The CDR3 has 16 amino acids. CDR3 loop: CASRLIAGTATGELFF.

This chain connects TRBV12-3 or TRBV12-4 to TRBJ2-3; TCRdb reports TRBD1, a call that lacks DNA to check it against. The CDR3 covers 14 residues. CDR3 sequence: CASTLEGGADTQYF.

The chain recombines TRBV29-1 with TRBJ1-2. Germline V lookup: CDR1 SQVTM, CDR2 ANQGSEA. The CDR3 runs to 12 residues. This chain's CDR3 is CSVEQNNYGYTF.

The chain is built from TRBV6-6 and TRBJ2-1; checking the TCRdb D call of TRBD2 is not possible without DNA. Germline V gene sequence: CDR1 MNHNY, CDR2 SVGAGI (reference sequence). The CDR3 covers 14 residues. CDR3 sequence: CASTRLAGNNEQFF.

The rearrangement joins TRBV2 to TRBJ2-6; the TCRdb call, TRBD1, lacks DNA for checking. In germline, CDR1 is SNHLY, CDR2 FYNNEI. This CDR3 has 16 amino acids. Here the CDR3 reads CASRVEPGPGANVLTF.

The chain's CDR3 is CASSSATKNNQYF. The chain recombines TRBV7-9 with TRBJ2-4. The CDR3 sequence is 13 residues long. The germline V gene encodes CDR1 SEHNR and CDR2 FQNEAQ (reference sequence).

The genes are TRBV7-8 and TRBJ2-7. Germline CDR1 SGHVS, CDR2 FQNEAQ. The CDR3 covers 12 residues. The CDR3 protein is CASSQSGYEQYF.

The chain combines TRBV29-1 with TRBJ2-7; TCRdb's D gene call, TRBD2, goes unchecked for lack of DNA. Germline CDR1 is SQVTM and CDR2 is ANQGSEA. This CDR3 has 12 amino acids. CDR3: CSVEDGGGWQYF.

The V gene is TRBV7-8, the J gene TRBJ1-2. The germline gives CDR1 SGHVS, CDR2 FQNEAQ. CDR3 size: 15 residues. Here the CDR3 reads CASSFNPPFNYGYTF.

This chain links TRBV5-1 with TRBJ2-5; the D gene TCRdb calls, TRBD1, cannot be checked with no DNA. The germline V gene encodes CDR1 SGHRS and CDR2 YFSETQ. This CDR3 is built from 15 residues. CDR3 sequence reads: CASSSGTGGYETQYF. Filled out from reference TRBV5-1 and TRBJ2-5, the complete variable domain reads KAGVTQTPRYLIKTRGQQVTLSCSPISGHRSVSWYQQTPGQGLQFLFEYFSETQRNKGNFPGRFSGRQFSNSRSEMNVSTLELGDSALYLCASSSGTGGYETQYFGPGTRLLVL.

The chain employs TRBV7-9 and TRBJ2-3; TCRdb designates TRBD2, a call that cannot be tested without DNA. Per the germline V gene, CDR1 is SEHNR and CDR2 is FQNEAQ (reference sequence). The CDR3 sequence is 15 residues long. This chain's CDR3 is CASSLQTAGQNTQYF.